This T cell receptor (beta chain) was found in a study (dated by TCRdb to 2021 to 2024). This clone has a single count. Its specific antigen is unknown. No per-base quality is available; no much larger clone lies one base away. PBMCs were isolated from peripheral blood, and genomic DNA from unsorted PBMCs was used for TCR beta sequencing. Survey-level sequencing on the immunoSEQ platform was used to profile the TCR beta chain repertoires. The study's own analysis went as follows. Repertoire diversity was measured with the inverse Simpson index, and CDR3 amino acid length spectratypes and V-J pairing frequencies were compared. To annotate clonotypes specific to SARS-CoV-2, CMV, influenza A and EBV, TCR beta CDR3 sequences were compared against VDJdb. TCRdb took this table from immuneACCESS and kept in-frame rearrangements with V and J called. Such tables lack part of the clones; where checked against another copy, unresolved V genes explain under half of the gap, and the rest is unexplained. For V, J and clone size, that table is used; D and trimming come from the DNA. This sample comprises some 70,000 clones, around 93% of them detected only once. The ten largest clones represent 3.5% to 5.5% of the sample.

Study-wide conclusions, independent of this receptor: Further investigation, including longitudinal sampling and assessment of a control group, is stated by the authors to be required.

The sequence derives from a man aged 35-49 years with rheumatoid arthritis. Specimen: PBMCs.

The nucleotides are TGCGCCAGCAGCCAAGGGAGGGGAGGGCCCTATGGCTACACCTTC. This encodes CASSQGRGGPYGYTF. Here the chain combines TRBV4-1 and TRBJ1-2; possibly the D gene is TRBD1, per 5 matching bases. From its cysteine to its phenylalanine, the CDR3 spans 15 amino acids. Only the CDR3 DNA stays, 45 bases, in frame from base 1. CDR1 and CDR2 are read off the germline V gene as MGHRA and YSYEKL. V is pared back by 1 base and J by 4 bases, with 13 bases lying between the germline termini.